Below are 4 T cell receptor beta chains sequenced from a single sample in a study of blood T cell repertoires in COVID-19 (dated by TCRdb to 2018 to 2021). Preparation of the library involved the immunoSEQ multiplex PCR assay. Drawn from immuneACCESS, this table holds only the in-frame rearrangements with V and J called that TCRdb kept. Clones are partly lost; checked studies trace under half to an unresolved V gene and leave the rest unexplained. The sample yields around 250,000 clones; 80% to 90% were counted once. Around 6.3% of the sample is taken by the ten largest. The sample comprised PBMCs or T cells enriched from blood (not recorded which). The origin of the receptors is a woman in her forties or fifties who had been exposed to COVID-19.

V usage is TRBV5-8 and J usage is TRBJ1-1; D perhaps matches TRBD1 (6 bases). The CDR3 spans 15 residues. Germline CDR1 reads SGHTS; CDR2 reads YDEGEE. Trimming shortened V by 4 bases and J by 1 base, and 14 bases separated the two germline ends. In DNA form, the CDR3 reads TGTGCCAGCAGCGGGCCGGGACACCGGAACACTGAAGCTTTCTTT. It encodes CASSGPGHRNTEAFF.

The CDR3 region has the DNA TGCGCCAGCAGCCTCGGGAAGGAGTCCTATTTT. Amino acids: CASSLGKESYF. The chain links TRBV5-1 to TRBJ2-3; TRBD2 might be the D (5 bases). The CDR3 sequence is 11 residues long. Trimming left V 4 bases short and J 15 bases short, with 15 bases between. Looked up from germline, CDR1 is SGHRS and CDR2 is YFSETQ.

CDR3 in amino acids: CASSLRGLAGVNEQFF. The CDR3 DNA reads TGTGCCAGCAGCTTACGTGGACTAGCGGGGGTGAATGAGCAGTTCTTC. The rearrangement links TRBV7-9 to TRBJ2-1; 13 bases are a match to TRBD2. Trimming at V came to 2 bases and at J to 7 bases, leaving 5 bases not matched to a gene. Germline CDR1 SEHNR, CDR2 FQNEAQ (reference sequence). This CDR3 region has 16 residues.

This sequence joins TRBV13 and TRBJ2-3, with 7 bases matching TRBD1. The CDR3 loop spans 16 amino acids. CDR1 is PRHDT, CDR2 FYEKMQ, per germline (reference sequence). With V trimmed by 2 bases and J by 3 bases, 8 bases remained unmatched. The CDR3 sequence: CASSLRDSYRTDTQYF. For the CDR3, the DNA is TGTGCCAGCAGCTTAAGGGACAGCTATAGAACAGATACGCAGTATTTT.